One sample yielded the 18 T cell receptor beta chains listed below, sequenced in a study of shared clonotypes between healthy human individuals. Profiled with immunoSEQ multiplex PCR; TCRdb holds only in-frame clones, not every one. Here the sample spans some 2,000,000 clones, nearly 97% being singletons. The sequenced sample was naive CD4+ T cells sorted from blood. This sample's subset: CD45RA+ positively selected. These receptors all come from a man aged 18 to 29 in good health.

The CDR3 coding sequence is TGTGCCAGCATTGGGCAAAATCGCGGTTCACCCCTCCACTTT. Protein product: CASIGQNRGSPLHF. The V and J genes are TRBV6-5 and TRBJ1-6; D ambiguous. Trimming pared 7 bases from V and 9 bases from J, leaving 16 bases between. The germline V gene encodes CDR1 MNHEY and CDR2 SVGAGI. This CDR3 comprises 14 residues.

This rearrangement joins TRBV6-6 to TRBJ1-5, with D perhaps TRBD1 (5 bases). The V gene lost 7 bases and the J gene lost 2 bases, with 15 bases spanning the gap. The CDR3 is 15 residues long. Germline V lookup: CDR1 MNHNY, CDR2 SVGAGI (reference sequence). The CDR3 bases are TGTGCCAGCACCTCGGGGGGGAGAGGCAATCAGCCCCAGCATTTT. As protein: CASTSGGRGNQPQHF.

The chain is built from TRBV2 and TRBJ2-1, with a possible D match to TRBD1 (5 bases). The CDR3 covers 15 residues. The germline V gene encodes CDR1 SNHLY and CDR2 FYNNEI. V lost 2 bases and J 6 bases, leaving 14 bases between the germline ends. CDR3 in DNA: TGTGCCAGCAGTGAACAAGGGGTTGGATCCAATGAGCAGTTCTTC. The encoded protein is CASSEQGVGSNEQFF.

The chain links TRBV5-4 to TRBJ2-1; no definite D call. The CDR3 totals 12 residues. Per the germline V gene, CDR1 is SGHNT and CDR2 is YYREEE (reference sequence). V lost 4 bases to trimming and J lost 6 bases, with 8 bases between them. The CDR3 DNA reads TGTGCCAGCAGCGTCGACACCAATGAGCAGTTCTTC. Translation: CASSVDTNEQFF.

The chain has TRBV9 and TRBJ2-1; 13 positions agree with TRBD2. Trimming cost V 4 bases and J 7 bases; bases outside gene matches: 8. This CDR3 spans 16 amino acids. Germline CDR1 reads SGDLS; CDR2 reads YYNGEE. CDR3 DNA sequence: TGTGCCAGCAGCCCCCAACTAGCGGGGGGGACTAATGAGCAGTTCTTC. This codes for CASSPQLAGGTNEQFF.

This chain joins TRBV30 and TRBJ2-5; 7 bases are shared with TRBD1. V lost 5 bases and J lost 2; bases outside the gene matches: 2. This CDR3 spans 12 amino acids. The germline gives CDR1 GTSNPN, CDR2 SVGIG (reference sequence). CDR3 bases: TGTGCCTGGGACAGGGAGCAAGAGACCCAGTACTTC. It encodes CAWDREQETQYF.

This clone was recorded once. The V gene is TRBV4-3, the J gene TRBJ2-7, with 10 bases lining up with TRBD1. The CDR3 has 17 residues. Trimming cost V 1 base and J 1 base; bases outside gene matches: 7. Germline V CDR1 and CDR2: LGHNA, YSLEER. Here the CDR3 reads CASSQVFRDRGSYEQYF. The CDR3 DNA follows: TGCGCCAGCAGCCAAGTCTTTCGGGACAGGGGTTCCTACGAGCAGTACTTC.

Note on this clone: Other DNA sequences of this sample code for an identical CDR3. The chain joins TRBV5-1 to TRBJ2-3; no firm D call. V was cut by 0 bases and J by 6 bases, with 5 bases left in between. The CDR3 extends over 12 amino acids. Germline assignment: CDR1 SGHRS and CDR2 YFSETQ. As DNA, the CDR3 is TGCGCCAGCAGCTTGGCTCTCGATACGCAGTATTTT. It is translated as CASSLALDTQYF.

The chain carries TRBV10-3 and TRBJ2-1; D might be TRBD1 or TRBD2, each matching 6 bases. V shed 8 bases and J shed 7 bases, with 21 bases lying between them. Germline V gives CDR1 ENHRY, CDR2 SYGVKD. This CDR3 contains 15 residues. The CDR3 here is CAISGAGSTLNEQFF. The CDR3 DNA reads as TGTGCCATCTCAGGGGCCGGGAGTACACTGAATGAGCAGTTCTTC.

The gene calls are TRBV18 and TRBJ2-1; D is unresolved. The CDR3 has 15 residues. Germline V lookup: CDR1 KGHSH, CDR2 LQKENI. V lost 0 bases to trimming and J lost 6 bases, with 12 bases between them. CDR3 coding DNA: TGTGCCAGCTCACCACCTGGCAGGCAAGGCAATGAGCAGTTCTTC. Translated: CASSPPGRQGNEQFF.

This chain joins TRBV25-1 and TRBJ1-4; weak D call: TRBD1 (5 bases). Germline CDR1 reads MGHDK; CDR2 reads SYGVNS. The V end lost 4 bases, the J end lost 8 bases, and 14 bases lay between the germline ends. CDR3 length: 14 amino acids. The CDR3 DNA sequence: TGTGCCAGCAGTGCTAGCCCAGGGCCCGAAAAACTGTTTTTT. Amino acid sequence: CASSASPGPEKLFF.

The chain combines TRBV27 with TRBJ2-5; the match to TRBD1 covers 9 bases. CDR1 and CDR2 (germline): MNHEY, SMNVEV (reference sequence). Unmatched junction bases numbered 5, after V lost 8 bases and J lost 1 base. The CDR3 is 14 amino acids. This CDR3 reads CASGPGQGQETQYF. CDR3 coding DNA: TGTGCCAGCGGTCCGGGACAGGGCCAAGAGACCCAGTACTTC.

The V call is TRBV7-8, the J call TRBJ1-1, with a tentative D call TRBD1 (6 bases). The CDR3 covers 15 residues. The germline V gene has CDR1 SGHVS and CDR2 FQNEAQ. V lost 2 bases and J lost 3, with 13 bases in between. In nucleotides, the CDR3 is TGTGCCAGCAGCTTATATCCAGGGGAAGACACTGAAGCTTTCTTT. It is translated as CASSLYPGEDTEAFF.

This sequence joins TRBV4-2 and TRBJ2-3; D call uncertain. Germline V lookup: CDR1 LGHNA, CDR2 YNFKEQ. Trimming stripped 0 bases from V and 4 bases from J, with 8 bases between. The CDR3 runs to 14 residues. CDR3: CASSQESGSDTQYF. The DNA for the CDR3 is TGTGCCAGCAGCCAAGAGTCCGGGTCAGATACGCAGTATTTT.

This clone has a single count. This sequence joins TRBV28 and TRBJ2-7; D might be TRBD1 or TRBD2, each matching 6 bases. Trimming took 7 bases from V and 3 from J, leaving 19 bases between them. The CDR3 consists of 15 residues. The germline V gene encodes CDR1 MDHEN and CDR2 SYDVKM. For the CDR3, the DNA is TGTGCCAGCACCCCTGGGGGGACACTTATCTACGAGCAGTACTTC. Translating it yields CASTPGGTLIYEQYF.

Concerning this clone itself: Distinct nucleotide sequences in the sample also encode this CDR3. This rearrangement joins TRBV5-4 to TRBJ1-6, with D uncertain. Trimming shortened V by 0 bases and J by 7 bases, and 5 bases separated the two germline ends. This CDR3 spans 13 amino acids. CDR1 and CDR2 from the germline V gene are SGHNT and YYREEE (reference sequence). CDR3 amino acids: CASSLAGNSPLHF. DNA for the CDR3: TGTGCCAGCAGCTTGGCAGGAAATTCACCCCTCCACTTT.

The V gene is TRBV30, the J gene TRBJ1-2; 7 bases are shared with TRBD1. With V trimmed by 3 bases and J by 7 bases, 17 bases remained unmatched. This CDR3 comprises 16 residues. The V gene's germline CDR1 is GTSNPN and CDR2 SVGIG (reference sequence). CDR3 sequence reads: CAWRYRDRAPFGGYTF. CDR3 nucleotides: TGTGCCTGGAGGTACCGAGACAGGGCGCCCTTTGGTGGCTACACCTTC.

The CDR3 loop is CASSDTGEINEQYF. DNA for the CDR3: TGTGCCAGCAGTGACACAGGGGAAATCAACGAGCAGTACTTC. This chain uses TRBV6-6 with TRBJ2-7, with TRBD1 matching over 7 bases. With V trimmed by 5 bases and J by 5 bases, 9 bases remained unmatched. From germline, CDR1 is MNHNY and CDR2 SVGAGI (reference sequence). The CDR3 totals 14 residues.